The rows below give T cell receptor beta chains drawn from one sample of a study of CD8 T cells in ankylosing spondylitis. MiXCR, run by TCRdb on the 5' RACE reads, gives a single entry per CDR3 protein. Among just over 150,000 distinct CDR3 sequences listed, approximately 20% were seen once. The specimen sequenced was blood, either unsorted or a sorted T cell fraction (not recorded which). The receptors derive from a male donor with ankylosing spondylitis or in good health (not recorded which). Each CDR3 is given with its conserved first and last residue. The order of the fields is clone size, J gene, V gene, D gene, CDR3 DNA, CDR3 protein. D genes are given only for firm matches. Some rows have no size entry. The others give once, few or many, or a class for an expanded clone.

>-|TRBJ1-2|TRBV20-1|-
TGCAGTGCTAGAGATCTGTCCCGGCGGGGCTACACCTTC
CSARDLSRRGYTF
>many|TRBJ2-5|TRBV20-1|-
TGCAGTGCTAGAGATTCTGAGGGTGGAGAGACCCAGTACTTC
CSARDSEGGETQYF
>many|TRBJ2-1|TRBV24-1|TRBD1
TGTGCCACCTCCTGGGGACAGGGTCTTATGCATGAGCAGTTCTTC
CATSWGQGLMHEQFF
>few|TRBJ2-7|TRBV9|-
TGTGCCAGCAGCGTAGAGGCGAGCACCTACGAGCAGTACTTC
CASSVEASTYEQYF
>few|TRBJ2-1|TRBV5-1|TRBD1
TGCGCCAGCAGCGTCCGGGACAGGGGCGGTGAGCAGTTCTTC
CASSVRDRGGEQFF
>-|TRBJ1-1|TRBV29-1|TRBD1
TGCAGCGCGAAGGGACAGGGCTACACTGAAGCTTTCTTT
CSAKGQGYTEAFF
>few|TRBJ1-1|TRBV6-2/TRBV6-3|TRBD1
TGTGCCAGCAGGGGGGACAGGAATTTCACTGAAGCTTTCTTT
CASRGDRNFTEAFF
>many|TRBJ2-1|TRBV4-1|-
TGCGCCAGCAGCCAAGCCCGGAGCTCCTACAATGAGCAGTTCTTC
CASSQARSSYNEQFF
>many|TRBJ2-2|TRBV20-1|-
TGCAGTGCTAGAGACAGGGTAAAGAGGAGCACCGGGGAGCTGTTTTTT
CSARDRVKRSTGELFF
>many|TRBJ1-3|TRBV25-1|TRBD1
TGTGCCAGCAGTGCCCGGACAGGTGCCTCTGGAAACACCATATATTTT
CASSARTGASGNTIYF
>few|TRBJ1-6|TRBV12-3/TRBV12-4|TRBD1
TGTGCCAGCAGCATGGGGGGACAGGGGTTTTCACCCCTCCACTTT
CASSMGGQGFSPLHF
>-|TRBJ2-3|TRBV28|TRBD1
TGTGCCAGCAGAAGGACAGGGTACACAGATACGCAGTATTTT
CASRRTGYTDTQYF
>few|TRBJ2-7|TRBV5-4|-
TGTGCCAGCAGCTTTGAAGGATCCTACGAGCAGTACTTC
CASSFEGSYEQYF
>many|TRBJ2-3|TRBV10-3|-
TGTGCCATCAGTAGCGCGGATACGCAGTATTTT
CAISSADTQYF
>-|TRBJ2-3|TRBV12-3/TRBV12-4|-
TGTGCCAGCATCCGGGACGGGAGAGATACGCAGTATTTT
CASIRDGRDTQYF
>many|TRBJ2-7|TRBV5-6|-
TGTGCCAGCAGCTTGGACACCTTCTACGAGCAGTACTTC
CASSLDTFYEQYF
>few|TRBJ2-7|TRBV6-2/TRBV6-3|-
TGTGCCAGCAGCGGGGCAGCCTACGAGCAGTACTTC
CASSGAAYEQYF
>-|TRBJ1-5|TRBV19|TRBD1
TGTGCCAGTAGTATGGACAGGGGAGGGGGGCCCCAGCATTTT
CASSMDRGGGPQHF
>few|TRBJ1-2|TRBV7-9|-
TGTGCCAGCAGCTTAGATGTGGGTTCGGGCTACACCTTC
CASSLDVGSGYTF
>few|TRBJ2-7|TRBV4-2|TRBD2
TGTGCCAGCAGCTTCGGGGGGAACGAGCAGTACTTC
CASSFGGNEQYF
>many|TRBJ2-3|TRBV5-1|-
TGCGCCAGCAGCTTGGTCGGAAAGTCGGCCGATACGCAGTATTTT
CASSLVGKSADTQYF
>-|TRBJ1-2|TRBV28|-
TGTGCCAGTGGTCGTAACTATGGCTACACCTTC
CASGRNYGYTF
>-|TRBJ1-2|TRBV7-9|-
TGTGCCAGCAGCTTAGGGACTGATAACTATGGCTACACCTTC
CASSLGTDNYGYTF
>-|TRBJ1-1|TRBV20-1|-
TGCAGTGCTCCATCAGAGGGGACCACTGAAGCTTTCTTT
CSAPSEGTTEAFF
>many|TRBJ2-2|TRBV5-1|-
TGCGCCAGCAGCTTGGACGCCTTTAACACCGGGGAGCTGTTTTTT
CASSLDAFNTGELFF
>few|TRBJ2-6|TRBV3-1|-
TGTGCCAGCAGCCAACTCTCAGGGGCCAACGTCCTGACTTTC
CASSQLSGANVLTF
>once|TRBJ2-1|TRBV7-7|-
TGTGCCAGCTCGGGTGGGGGTAATGAGCAGTTCTTC
CASSGGGNEQFF
>-|TRBJ1-5|TRBV4-1|TRBD1
TGCGCCAGCAGCCAAGTCGCGACAGGGGTAGACCAGCCCCAGCATTTT
CASSQVATGVDQPQHF
>many|TRBJ2-3|TRBV19|-
TGTGCCAGCAGCACCCTAACTGATACGCAGTATTTT
CASSTLTDTQYF
>many|TRBJ1-2|TRBV20-1|TRBD1
TGCAGTGCTAGAGATTTACAGGGGAACTATGGCTACACCTTC
CSARDLQGNYGYTF
>many|TRBJ2-1|TRBV29-1|-
TGCAGCGTTTCGAGATCCTACAATGAGCAGTTCTTC
CSVSRSYNEQFF
>many|TRBJ1-1|TRBV5-1|TRBD1
TGCGCCAGCAGCTTGGGGACAGGGGTAGATGAAGCTTTCTTT
CASSLGTGVDEAFF
>few|TRBJ2-1|TRBV3-1|-
TGTGCCAGCAGCCAAAATCGGCCCCCTTACAATGAGCAGTTCTTC
CASSQNRPPYNEQFF
>many|TRBJ1-5|TRBV24-1|TRBD1
TGTGCCACCAGTGCCGGACAGGGAGGTCAGCCCCAGCATTTT
CATSAGQGGQPQHF
>many|TRBJ2-7|TRBV25-1|-
TGTGCCAGCAGTTATTACTACGAGCAGTACTTC
CASSYYYEQYF
>-|TRBJ2-2|TRBV24-1|-
TGTGCCACCAGTGACCTGAGAGAAAACACCGGGGAGCTGTTTTTT
CATSDLRENTGELFF
>few|TRBJ2-7|TRBV6-1|TRBD2
TGTGCCAGCAGCATAAGCGGGAGGGCCGGGTACGAGCAGTACTTC
CASSISGRAGYEQYF
>-|TRBJ1-2|TRBV5-1|TRBD1
TGCGCCAGCAGCAATGGACAGGGGAACTATGGCTACACCTTC
CASSNGQGNYGYTF
>many|TRBJ1-5|TRBV5-4|-
TGTGCCAGCAGCTCCGATCTGGTCCAGCCCCAGCATTTT
CASSSDLVQPQHF
>-|TRBJ2-2|TRBV10-3|TRBD1
TGTGCCATCAGTGAGGGACAGGGAATTGGGTCTTCCGGGAAGCTGTTTTTT
CAISEGQGIGSSGKLFF
>-|TRBJ2-7|TRBV11-2|TRBD2
TGTGCCAGCAGCCCCCGGCGGACTAGCGGGAACGAGCAGTACTTC
CASSPRRTSGNEQYF
>-|TRBJ2-7|TRBV7-2|TRBD2
TGTGCCAGCAGCTCACTAGCGGGAGGGTCTTACGAGCAGTACTTC
CASSSLAGGSYEQYF
>-|TRBJ1-4|TRBV14|-
TGTGCCAGCAGTCTTGGGGACGGTTATGAAAAACTGTTTTTT
CASSLGDGYEKLFF
>-|TRBJ2-2|TRBV19|TRBD2
TGTGCCAGTAAGGAACGGGAGGAGTCCGGGGAGCTGTTTTTT
CASKEREESGELFF
>many|TRBJ1-6|TRBV9|TRBD1
TGTGCCAGCAGCGCTGGGGACAGAAGTAATTCACCCCTCCACTTT
CASSAGDRSNSPLHF
>once|TRBJ2-1|TRBV30|-
TGTGCCTGGAGTAGACTAGTCAATGAGCAGTTCTTC
CAWSRLVNEQFF
>few|TRBJ1-2|TRBV28|TRBD1
TGTGCCAGCAGTTTACAGGGGGCACGAGGCTACACCTTC
CASSLQGARGYTF